Given below is one T cell receptor beta chain in context. Its antigen is not yet known. No much larger clonotype is one base removed from it; base qualities were not supplied. This entry belongs to a study of technical replicates of blood from a few donors (dated by TCRdb to 2016 to 2017). Trimming accounts for 6 bases at V and 4 bases at J, while the number of junction bases matched to no gene is 8. In the germline V gene (reference sequence), CDR1 corresponds to MNHNY and CDR2 to SVGAGI. The CDR3 runs 14 residues from the cysteine to the phenylalanine. Only the CDR3 DNA is retained, 42 bases long and in frame from the first base. The library relied on the immunoSEQ multiplex PCR assay. TCRdb took this table from immuneACCESS and kept in-frame rearrangements with V and J called. Such tables lack part of the clones; where checked against another copy, unresolved V genes explain under half of the gap, and the rest is unexplained. For this sample there are about 69,000 clones; about 90% appear just once. The ten top clones hold around 4.6% of the sample.

The rearrangement joined TRBV6-6 to TRBJ1-1; TRBD1 aligns with 7 central bases. The receptor was isolated from a human donor in good health. Some clones in this sample may be carry-over from other donors' samples. Sequencing was performed on PBMCs. DNA sequence: TGTGCCAGCAGCCTGAGGGGGCTCGTCACTGAAGCTTTCTTT. Protein translation: CASSLRGLVTEAFF.